This T cell receptor beta chain was documented in a study of cytomegalovirus exposure and HLA in healthy donors. Study-wide results and limits: A later analysis found TCR association rates differed by HLA locus, highest for DRB1 and lowest for HLA-C. Cytomegalovirus association was listed for about 170 TCR beta chains. Most TCR sequences proved rare, with some public TCRs found in many donors.

The PCR made use of 60 Vbeta and 13 Jbeta primers. The repertoire was sequenced with immunoSEQ multiplex PCR; TCRdb's copy has only in-frame clones and lacks some. Of under 150,000 clones listed, around 72% are singletons. The V gene end was trimmed by 1 base and the J gene end by 3 bases; junction bases not matched to a gene: 6. In germline, CDR1 is MGHRA, CDR2 YSYEKL. This CDR3 has 15 residues. Points on this clone: Its antigen remains unidentified.

This clonotype originated in a man in his fifties in good health and CMV-seropositive. The chain is built from TRBV4-1 and TRBJ2-7; TRBD1 aligns across 7 bases. Sequences were obtained from PBMCs. The chain's CDR3 is CASSQAGTAYYEQYF. The CDR3 DNA is TGCGCCAGCAGCCAAGCAGGGACAGCTTACTACGAGCAGTACTTC.